This TCR beta chain was captured by sequencing in a study of T cell responses to AZD1222 COVID-19 vaccine. The method was immunoSEQ multiplex PCR; TCRdb's version includes in-frame clones alone and lacks a portion of them. The sample has tens of thousands of clones, just over 85% seen once. A few counts support this clone. The antigen remains undetermined. Whole-study findings and limits: Only six or seven AZD1222 recipients were seropositive at baseline.

The starting material was peripheral blood, obtained on day 0 of MenACWY control vaccination. The sequence derives from an adult in good health.

The DNA of the CDR3 is TGCGCCAGCAGCGCGACCGGACAGGGGAGTAACACCGGGGAGCTGTTTTTT. Its protein is CASSATGQGSNTGELFF. The rearrangement uses TRBV5-1 and TRBJ2-2; TRBD1 matches at 9 bases. This CDR3 region has 17 residues. V shed 4 bases, J shed 2 bases, and the junction held 9 bases outside the gene matches. CDR1 is SGHRS and CDR2 is YFSETQ in the germline V gene.